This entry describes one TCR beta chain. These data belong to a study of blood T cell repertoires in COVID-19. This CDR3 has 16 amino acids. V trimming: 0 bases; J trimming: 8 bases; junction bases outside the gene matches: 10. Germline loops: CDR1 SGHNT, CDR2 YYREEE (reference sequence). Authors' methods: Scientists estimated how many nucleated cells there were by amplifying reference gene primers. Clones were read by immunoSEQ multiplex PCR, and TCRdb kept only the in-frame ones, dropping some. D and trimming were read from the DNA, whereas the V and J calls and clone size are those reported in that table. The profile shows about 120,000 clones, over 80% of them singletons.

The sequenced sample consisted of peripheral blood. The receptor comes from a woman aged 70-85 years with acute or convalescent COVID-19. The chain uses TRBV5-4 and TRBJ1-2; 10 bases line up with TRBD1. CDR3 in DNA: TGTGCCAGCAGCTTGGTTGATATCGGGACAGGGGACGGCTACACCTTC. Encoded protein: CASSLVDIGTGDGYTF. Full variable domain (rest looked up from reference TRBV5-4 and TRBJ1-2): ETGVTQSPTHLIKTRGQQVTLRCSSQSGHNTVSWYQQALGQGPQFIFQYYREEENGRGNFPPRFSGLQFPNYSSELNVNALELDDSALYLCASSLVDIGTGDGYTFGSGTRLTVV.